This T cell receptor beta chain was captured by sequencing in a study of CD8 T cells in Susac syndrome. General study findings and limits: It was acknowledged by the study that relatively few individuals were included in its TCR sequencing and HLA analysis.

Negative isolation yielded the CD8+ and CD4+ T cells, while FACS enriched the TEMRA cells. Germline CDR1 is SQVTM and CDR2 is ANQGSEA. The CDR3 contains 11 residues. V was cut by 3 bases and J by 8 bases, with 10 bases left in between. Turning to this clonotype: Its antigen remains unidentified.

Random hexamers were used to reverse transcribe the RNA input (0.5 to 1 ug). A single record per CDR3 protein comes from TCRdb applying MiXCR to the immunoSEQ multiplex PCR reads. Here the sample spans over 140,000 distinct CDR3 sequences, over 90% being singletons. The clonotype comes from a human donor with Susac syndrome. The rearrangement joins TRBV29-1 to TRBJ1-2; D uncertain. Material for sequencing was CD4+ T cells from PBMCs. CDR3 DNA: TGCAGCGTTGAGTCCGGAGGCGGCTACACCTTC. Translated, it gives CSVESGGGYTF.